Only a few counts were recorded for the clone carrying this TCR beta chain. PCR amplification relied on 60 Vbeta primers (plus 13 Jbeta primers). The repertoire was sequenced with immunoSEQ multiplex PCR; TCRdb's copy has only in-frame clones and lacks some. The table lists 150,000 to 200,000 clones, more than 75% of them singletons. This sample is part of a study of cytomegalovirus exposure and HLA in healthy donors. This CDR3 has 14 amino acids. Germline V gene sequence: CDR1 SGHDN, CDR2 FVKESK. Trimming removed 4 bases from V and 8 bases from J, with 15 bases in between. J is TRBJ2-1 and V is TRBV14, with D hard to call. The specimen was PBMCs. The receptor was isolated from a woman in her 40s in good health and CMV-seronegative. The CDR3 DNA reads as TGTGCCAGCAGCCCCCTAATAAGCTTCGATGAGCAGTTCTTC. The encoded protein is CASSPLISFDEQFF.